Below, 3 T cell receptor beta chains from the same sample are listed, as sequenced in a study of CD8+ T cells in alopecia areata. The sample's treatment: oral pan-JAK inhibitor, 5-10 mg twice daily. TCR sequencing used cDNA made by reverse transcription of extracted RNA. Sequencing used immunoSEQ multiplex PCR; TCRdb keeps in-frame clones, though not all of them. Of under 150,000 clones listed, roughly 82% are singletons. Sequences were derived from CD8+ T cells sorted from blood, sampled at week 4, from a patient treated with tofacitinib. The receptors here all came from a human donor with alopecia areata.

The rearrangement links TRBV9 to TRBJ1-5; no firm D call. Looked up from germline, CDR1 is SGDLS and CDR2 is YYNGEE. The V end was cut by 3 bases, the J end by 0 bases, with 7 bases between. The CDR3 length is 14 residues. CDR3: CASSASVSNQPQHF. The CDR3 DNA is TGTGCCAGCAGCGCCTCGGTTAGCAATCAGCCCCAGCATTTT.

This chain connects TRBV4-1 to TRBJ1-5; TRBD1 might be the D (5 bases). Between the trimmed V and J ends, which lost 1 base and 0 bases, there was a span of 13 bases. Germline V gene lookup returns CDR1 MGHRA and CDR2 YSYEKL. This CDR3 region has 17 residues. The CDR3 protein is CASSQVGAISSNQPQHF. CDR3 nucleotides: TGCGCCAGCAGCCAAGTAGGGGCTATTTCTAGCAATCAGCCCCAGCATTTT.

This rearrangement joins TRBV7-9 to TRBJ2-5; TRBD2 agrees at 8 bases. Losses at the gene ends were 5 bases for V and 4 bases for J; bases not matched to a gene: 9. In germline, CDR1 is SEHNR, CDR2 FQNEAQ (reference sequence). CDR3 length: 15 amino acids. The CDR3 coding sequence is TGTGCCAGCAGCACGCGGGGGGCCATGGGAGAGACCCAGTACTTC. Amino acid sequence: CASSTRGAMGETQYF.